This T cell receptor beta chain is drawn from a study of CXCR3-negative and CXCR3-positive naive CD8 T cells. UMI-labeled TRB cDNA libraries were prepared by 5' RACE. With the 5' RACE reads reprocessed, TCRdb shows one record per CDR3 protein and no DNA. The sample table includes about 43,000 distinct CDR3 sequences. The CDR3 has 13 amino acids. CDR1 is SNHLY and CDR2 is FYNNEI in the germline V gene. The chain links TRBV2 to TRBJ1-4; TCRdb reports TRBD1, a call that lacks DNA to check it against. The sequenced sample consisted of memory CD8+ T cells from blood. This clonotype was obtained from a human donor in good health. Some clones in this sample may be carry-over from other donors' samples. This CDR3 is CASSGNPNEKLFF. The variable domain in full, with the rest retrieved from reference TRBV2 and TRBJ1-4, is EPEVTQTPSHQVTQMGQEVILRCVPISNHLYFYWYRQILGQKVEFLVSFYNNEISEKSEIFDDQFSVERPDGSNFTLKIRSTKLEDSAMYFCASSGNPNEKLFFGSGTQLSVL.